This T cell receptor (beta chain) was identified in a study of T cells after yellow fever vaccination. Study outcomes and limitations: Relatively few clonotypes were ones that appeared in both CD4 and CD8 compartments. Post-booster reappearance was seen for most primary-vaccination clones (just under 97% CD4, around 89% CD8).

Deletions cut 3 bases from V and 0 bases from J, with 8 bases between. Germline loops: CDR1 DFQATT, CDR2 SNEGSKA (reference sequence). The CDR3 totals 14 residues. From the 5' RACE reads, TCRdb called clonotypes with MiXCR, one entry per CDR3 protein. The sample carries 300,000 to 400,000 distinct CDR3 sequences, roughly an eighth recorded once. Comment on this clonotype: Its antigen remains unknown.

The chain uses TRBV20-1 and TRBJ1-4; tentatively, D is TRBD1 (6 bases). The TCR originated in a man between 18 and 29 years old who received the YFV17D yellow fever vaccine. The sequenced sample was CD4+ T cells sorted from PBMCs, obtained 15 days after the yellow fever booster vaccination. CDR3: CSARTGSTNEKLFF. In nucleotides, the CDR3 is TGCAGTGCTAGGACAGGCTCAACTAATGAAAAACTGTTTTTT.